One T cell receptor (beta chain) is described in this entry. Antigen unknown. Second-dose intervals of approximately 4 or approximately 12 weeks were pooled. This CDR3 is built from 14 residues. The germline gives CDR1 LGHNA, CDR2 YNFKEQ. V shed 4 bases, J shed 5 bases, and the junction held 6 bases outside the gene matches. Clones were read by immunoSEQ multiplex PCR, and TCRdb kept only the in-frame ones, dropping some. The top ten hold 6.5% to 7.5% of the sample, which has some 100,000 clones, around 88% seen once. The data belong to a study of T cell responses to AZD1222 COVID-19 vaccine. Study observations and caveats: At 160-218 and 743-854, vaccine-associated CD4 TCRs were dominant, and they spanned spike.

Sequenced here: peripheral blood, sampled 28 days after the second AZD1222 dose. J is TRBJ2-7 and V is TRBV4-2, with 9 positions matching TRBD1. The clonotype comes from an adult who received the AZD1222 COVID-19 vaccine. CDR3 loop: CASSRGQGNDEQYF. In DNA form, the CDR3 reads TGTGCCAGCAGCCGTGGACAGGGGAATGACGAGCAGTACTTC.